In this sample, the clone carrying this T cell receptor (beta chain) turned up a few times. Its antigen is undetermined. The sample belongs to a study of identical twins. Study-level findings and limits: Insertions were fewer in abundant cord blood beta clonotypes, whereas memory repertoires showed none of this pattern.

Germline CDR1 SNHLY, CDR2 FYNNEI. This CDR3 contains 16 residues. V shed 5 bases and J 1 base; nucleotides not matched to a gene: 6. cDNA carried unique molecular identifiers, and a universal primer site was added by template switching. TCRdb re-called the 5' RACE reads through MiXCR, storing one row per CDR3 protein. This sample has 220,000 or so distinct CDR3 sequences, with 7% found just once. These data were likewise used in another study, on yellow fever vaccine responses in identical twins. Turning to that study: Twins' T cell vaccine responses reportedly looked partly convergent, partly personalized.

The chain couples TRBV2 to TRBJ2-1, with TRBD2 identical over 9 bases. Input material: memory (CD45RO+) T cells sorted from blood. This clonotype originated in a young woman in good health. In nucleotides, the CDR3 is TGTGCCAGCAGTTTCGTAGGACTAGCGTCCTACAATGAGCAGTTCTTC. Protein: CASSFVGLASYNEQFF.